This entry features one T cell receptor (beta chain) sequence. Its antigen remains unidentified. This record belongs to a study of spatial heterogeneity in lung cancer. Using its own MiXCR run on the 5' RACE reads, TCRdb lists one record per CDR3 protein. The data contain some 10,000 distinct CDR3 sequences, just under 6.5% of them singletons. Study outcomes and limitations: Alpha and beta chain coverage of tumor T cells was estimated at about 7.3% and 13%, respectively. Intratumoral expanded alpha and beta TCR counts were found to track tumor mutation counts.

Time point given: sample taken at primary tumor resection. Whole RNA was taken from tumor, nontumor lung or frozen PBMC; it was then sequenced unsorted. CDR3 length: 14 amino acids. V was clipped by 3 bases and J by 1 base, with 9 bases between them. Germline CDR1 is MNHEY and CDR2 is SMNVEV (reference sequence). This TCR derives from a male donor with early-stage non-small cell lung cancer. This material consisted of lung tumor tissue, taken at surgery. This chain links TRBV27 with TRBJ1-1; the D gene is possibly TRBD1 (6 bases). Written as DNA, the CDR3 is TGTGCCAGCAGTTTTGGGGGCGCGAACACTGAAGCTTTCTTT. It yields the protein CASSFGGANTEAFF.